Listed below are T cell receptor beta chains from one sample, sequenced in a study of vaccination and CD4 T cells after COVID-19. Their specific antigens are unknown. TCRdb ran MiXCR on the PCR reads and lists one entry per CDR3 protein. The sample records around 26,000 distinct CDR3 sequences, 62% being singletons. The sample taken for sequencing was CD4+ T cells from blood, cultured in vitro. The receptor set was obtained from a human donor who had recovered from COVID-19. CDR3s include the opening cysteine and the closing phenylalanine or tryptophan. The order of the fields is V gene, clone size, J gene, CDR3 protein. Expanded clones get a size class; other rows say once, few or many, or leave the size out.

TRBV6-1	few	TRBJ1-5	CASGTGALGNQPQHF
TRBV15	.	TRBJ2-5	CATSRDMMASLLKETQYF
TRBV6-5	.	TRBJ1-2	CASSYVGYGYTF
TRBV27	.	TRBJ1-5	CASSLRGAGQPQHF
TRBV7-2	.	TRBJ2-1	CASSLGVGGEPYNEQFF
TRBV6-1	.	TRBJ1-5	CASSDPGQVINQPQHF
TRBV5-1	.	TRBJ1-2	CASSLEGTRYRYTF
TRBV19	.	TRBJ2-1	CASSYGVYYNEQFF
TRBV7-2	few	TRBJ2-5	CASSFGGAGGETQYF
TRBV20-1	.	TRBJ2-1	CSARRLAGKNLRNEQFF
TRBV7-9	few	TRBJ1-5	CASSSQGQPQHF
TRBV18	.	TRBJ1-5	CASSPTPVTSNQPQHF
TRBV7-2	.	TRBJ1-2	CASSPGHGYTF
TRBV4-1	.	TRBJ1-2	CASSQDVGARYGYTF
TRBV4-3	.	TRBJ1-2	CASSQDRGGNYGYTF
TRBV19	.	TRBJ2-3	CASSIVSSRGTSGNTQYF
TRBV25-1	few	TRBJ1-2	CASSDWQRYGYTF
TRBV27	once	TRBJ1-2	CAGSSSPYIGYTF
TRBV20-1	few	TRBJ2-7	CSATNDRGLSSYEQYF
TRBV11-2	.	TRBJ2-5	CASSLGWGTQYF
TRBV12-3/TRBV12-4	.	TRBJ1-2	CASSPRRGQRGYTF
TRBV7-2	.	TRBJ2-3	CASSLDPAGGLTDTQYF
TRBV28	.	TRBJ2-7	CASSPAGGSYEQYF
TRBV11-2	.	TRBJ1-3	CASSLITGSGNTIYF